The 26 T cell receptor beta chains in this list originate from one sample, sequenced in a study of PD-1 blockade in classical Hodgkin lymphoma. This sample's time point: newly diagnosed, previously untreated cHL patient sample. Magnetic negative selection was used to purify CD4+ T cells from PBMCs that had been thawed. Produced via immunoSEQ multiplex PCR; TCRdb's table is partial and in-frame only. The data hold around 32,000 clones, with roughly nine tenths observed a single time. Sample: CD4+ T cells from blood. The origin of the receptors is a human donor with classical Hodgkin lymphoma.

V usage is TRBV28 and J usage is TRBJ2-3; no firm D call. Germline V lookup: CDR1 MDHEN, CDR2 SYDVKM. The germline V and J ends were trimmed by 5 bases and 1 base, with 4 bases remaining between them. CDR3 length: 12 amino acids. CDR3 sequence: CASSLGTDTQYF. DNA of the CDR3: TGTGCCAGCAGTCTGGGCACAGATACGCAGTATTTT.

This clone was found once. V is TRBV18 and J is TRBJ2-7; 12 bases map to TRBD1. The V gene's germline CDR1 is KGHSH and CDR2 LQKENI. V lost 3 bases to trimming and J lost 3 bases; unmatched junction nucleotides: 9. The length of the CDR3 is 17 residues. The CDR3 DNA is TGTGCCAGCTCACCCGCCGGGACAGGGGGCCGCGGCTACGAGCAGTACGTC. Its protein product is CASSPAGTGGRGYEQYV.

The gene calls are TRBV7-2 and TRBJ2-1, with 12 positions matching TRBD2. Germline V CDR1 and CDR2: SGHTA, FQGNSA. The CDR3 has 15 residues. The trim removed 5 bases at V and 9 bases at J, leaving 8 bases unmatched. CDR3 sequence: CASSKGLAGTGEQFF. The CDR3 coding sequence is TGTGCCAGCAGCAAAGGACTAGCGGGAACTGGTGAGCAGTTCTTC.

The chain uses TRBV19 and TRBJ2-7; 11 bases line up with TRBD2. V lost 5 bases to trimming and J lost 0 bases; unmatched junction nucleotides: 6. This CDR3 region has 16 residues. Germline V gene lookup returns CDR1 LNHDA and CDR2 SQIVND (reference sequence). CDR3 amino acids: CASSGPSGRSSYEQYV. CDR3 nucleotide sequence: TGTGCCAGTAGTGGTCCTAGCGGGAGGAGCTCCTACGAGCAGTACGTC.

CDR3 sequence reads: CASSPSGDTEAFF. The CDR3 nucleotides are TGTGCCAGCTCACCATCGGGGGACACTGAAGCTTTCTTT. V gene TRBV18 combines with J gene TRBJ1-1; tentative D call: TRBD1 (5 bases). This CDR3 spans 13 amino acids. Trimming left V 2 bases short and J 3 bases short, with 7 bases between. Germline CDR1 is KGHSH and CDR2 is LQKENI.

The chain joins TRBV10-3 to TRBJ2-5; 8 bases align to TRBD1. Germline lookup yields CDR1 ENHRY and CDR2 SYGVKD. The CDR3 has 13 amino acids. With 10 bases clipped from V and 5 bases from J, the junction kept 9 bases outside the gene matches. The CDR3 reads CATRTGTGETQYF. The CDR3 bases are TGTGCCACCAGGACAGGGACGGGGGAGACCCAGTACTTC.

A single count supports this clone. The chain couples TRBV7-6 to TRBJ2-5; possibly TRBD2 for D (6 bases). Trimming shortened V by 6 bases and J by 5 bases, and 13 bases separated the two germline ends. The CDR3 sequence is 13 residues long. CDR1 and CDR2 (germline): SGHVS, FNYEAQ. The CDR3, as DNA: TGTGCCAGCAGTACCTTACGGGGGGAGACCCAGTACTTC. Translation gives CASSTLRGETQYF.

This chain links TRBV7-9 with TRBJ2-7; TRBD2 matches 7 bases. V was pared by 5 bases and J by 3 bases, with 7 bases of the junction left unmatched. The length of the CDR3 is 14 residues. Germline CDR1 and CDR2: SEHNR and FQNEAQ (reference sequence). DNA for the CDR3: TGTGCCAGCAGCCGTAGCGGGCGGCTCTACGAGCAGTACTTC. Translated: CASSRSGRLYEQYF.

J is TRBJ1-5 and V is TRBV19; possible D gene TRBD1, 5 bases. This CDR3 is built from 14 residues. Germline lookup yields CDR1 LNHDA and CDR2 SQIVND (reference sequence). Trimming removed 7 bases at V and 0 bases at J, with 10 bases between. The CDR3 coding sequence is TGTGCCAGTAAGGGGCAGTATAGCAATCAGCCCCAGCATTTT. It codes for CASKGQYSNQPQHF. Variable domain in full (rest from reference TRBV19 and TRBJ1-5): DGGITQSPKYLFRKEGQNVTLSCEQNLNHDAMYWYRQDPGQGLRLIYYSQIVNDFQKGDIAEGYSVSREKKESFPLTVTSAQKNPTAFYLCASKGQYSNQPQHFGDGTRLSIL.

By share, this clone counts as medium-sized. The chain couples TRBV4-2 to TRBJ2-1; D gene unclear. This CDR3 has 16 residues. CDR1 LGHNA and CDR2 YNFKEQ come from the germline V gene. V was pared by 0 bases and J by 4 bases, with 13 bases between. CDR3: CASSQETGPSYNEQFF. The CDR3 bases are TGTGCCAGCAGCCAAGAGACGGGTCCTAGTTACAATGAGCAGTTCTTC.

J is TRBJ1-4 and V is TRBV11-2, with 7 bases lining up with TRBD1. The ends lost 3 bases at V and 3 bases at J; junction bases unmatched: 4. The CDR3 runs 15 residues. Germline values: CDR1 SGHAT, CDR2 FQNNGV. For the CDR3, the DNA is TGTGCCAGCAGCTTCCGGGGACAGCCTAATGAAAAACTGTTTTTT. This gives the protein CASSFRGQPNEKLFF.

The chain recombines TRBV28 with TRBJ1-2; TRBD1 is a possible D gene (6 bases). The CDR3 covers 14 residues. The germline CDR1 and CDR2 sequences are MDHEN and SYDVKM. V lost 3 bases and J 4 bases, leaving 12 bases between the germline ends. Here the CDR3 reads CASSLAGGPYGYTF. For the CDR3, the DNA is TGTGCCAGCAGTTTGGCGGGGGGCCCCTATGGCTACACCTTC.

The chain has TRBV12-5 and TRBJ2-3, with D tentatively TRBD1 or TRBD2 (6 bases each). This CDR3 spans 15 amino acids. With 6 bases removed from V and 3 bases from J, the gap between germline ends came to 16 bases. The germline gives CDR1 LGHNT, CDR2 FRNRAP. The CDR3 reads CASGRGDGITDTQYF. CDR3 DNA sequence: TGTGCTAGTGGGAGGGGGGACGGCATTACAGATACGCAGTATTTT.

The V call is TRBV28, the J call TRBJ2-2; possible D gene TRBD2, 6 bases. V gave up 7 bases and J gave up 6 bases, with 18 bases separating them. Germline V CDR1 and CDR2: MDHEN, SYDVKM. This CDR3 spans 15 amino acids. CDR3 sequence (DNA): TGTGCCAGCATCGATCTCCACGGGGGTTCCGGGGAGCTGTTTTTT. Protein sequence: CASIDLHGGSGELFF.

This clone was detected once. Written as DNA, the CDR3 is TGTGCCAGCAGCTTAAACTCCCGGTTCTATGGCTACACCTTC. It encodes CASSLNSRFYGYTF. This chain joins TRBV7-3 and TRBJ1-2; D gene uncertain. V was shortened by 1 base and J by 4 bases, with 10 bases between the two germline ends. Germline V gives CDR1 SGHTA, CDR2 FQGTGA. The CDR3 loop spans 14 amino acids.

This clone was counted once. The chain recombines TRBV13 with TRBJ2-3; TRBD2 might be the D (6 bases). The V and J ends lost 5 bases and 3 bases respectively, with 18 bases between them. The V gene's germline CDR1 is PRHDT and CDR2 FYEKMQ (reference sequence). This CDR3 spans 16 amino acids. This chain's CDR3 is CASSPRYGGETDTQYF. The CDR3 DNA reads TGTGCCAGCAGCCCTCGTTATGGCGGGGAGACAGATACGCAGTATTTT.

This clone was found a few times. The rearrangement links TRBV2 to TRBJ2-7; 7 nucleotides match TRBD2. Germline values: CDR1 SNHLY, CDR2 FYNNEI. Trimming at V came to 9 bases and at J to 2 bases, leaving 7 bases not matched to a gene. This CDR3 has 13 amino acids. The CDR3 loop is CARGRGVTYEQYF. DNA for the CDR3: TGTGCCAGGGGGAGGGGTGTTACCTACGAGCAGTACTTC.

CDR3 DNA: TGTGCCAGCAGTCCATCGGGGGCCTTCACTGAAGCTTTCTTT. Translated, it gives CASSPSGAFTEAFF. The gene calls are TRBV28 and TRBJ1-1, with D possibly matching TRBD1 (6 bases). The CDR3 is 14 residues long. V shed 5 bases and J shed 4 bases, with 14 bases lying between them. From germline, CDR1 is MDHEN and CDR2 SYDVKM.

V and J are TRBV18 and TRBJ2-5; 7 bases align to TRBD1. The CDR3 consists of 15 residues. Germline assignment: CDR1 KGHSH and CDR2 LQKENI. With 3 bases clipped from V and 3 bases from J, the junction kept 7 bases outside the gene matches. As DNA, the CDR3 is TGTGCCAGCTCACCTAGGACAGGATGGGAAGAGACCCAGTACTTC. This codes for CASSPRTGWEETQYF.

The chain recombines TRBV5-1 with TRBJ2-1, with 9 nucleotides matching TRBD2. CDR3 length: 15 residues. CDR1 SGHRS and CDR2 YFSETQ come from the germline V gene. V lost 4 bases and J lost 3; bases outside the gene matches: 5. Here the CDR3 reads CASSPLAGVYNEQFF. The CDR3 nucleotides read TGCGCCAGCAGCCCACTAGCGGGTGTCTACAATGAGCAGTTCTTC.

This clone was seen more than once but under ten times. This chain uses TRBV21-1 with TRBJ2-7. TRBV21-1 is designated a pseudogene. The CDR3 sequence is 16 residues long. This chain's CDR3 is CASSKGRAKSSYEQYV. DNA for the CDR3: TGTGCCAGCAGCAAGGGACGAGCGAAGAGCTCCTACGAGCAGTACGTC.

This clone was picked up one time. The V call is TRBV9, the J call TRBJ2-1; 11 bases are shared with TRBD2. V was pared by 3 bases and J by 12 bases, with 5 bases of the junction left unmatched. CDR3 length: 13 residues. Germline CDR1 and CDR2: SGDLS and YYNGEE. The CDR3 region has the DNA TGTGCCAGCAGCGATAGCGGGAGGGCCTCGCAGTTCTTC. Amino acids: CASSDSGRASQFF.

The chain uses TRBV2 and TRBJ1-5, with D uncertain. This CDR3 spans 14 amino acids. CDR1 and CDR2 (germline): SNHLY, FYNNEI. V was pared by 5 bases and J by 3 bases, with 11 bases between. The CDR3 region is CASSLRHLNQPQHF. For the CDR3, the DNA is TGTGCCAGCAGTTTAAGACATCTCAATCAGCCCCAGCATTTT.

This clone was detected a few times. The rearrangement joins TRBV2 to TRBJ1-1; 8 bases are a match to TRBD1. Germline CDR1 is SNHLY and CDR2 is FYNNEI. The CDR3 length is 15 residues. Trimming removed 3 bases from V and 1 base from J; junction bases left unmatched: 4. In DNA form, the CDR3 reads TGTGCCAGCAGTGAGGGAGGACAGGGGAACACTGAAGCTTTCTTT. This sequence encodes CASSEGGQGNTEAFF.

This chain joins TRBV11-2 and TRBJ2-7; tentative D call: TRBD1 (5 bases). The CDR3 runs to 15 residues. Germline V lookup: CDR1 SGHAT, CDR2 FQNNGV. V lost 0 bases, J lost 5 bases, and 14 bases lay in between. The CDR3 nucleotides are TGTGCCAGCAGCTTAGATGCAGGGTTAACCCACGAGCAGTACTTC. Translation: CASSLDAGLTHEQYF.

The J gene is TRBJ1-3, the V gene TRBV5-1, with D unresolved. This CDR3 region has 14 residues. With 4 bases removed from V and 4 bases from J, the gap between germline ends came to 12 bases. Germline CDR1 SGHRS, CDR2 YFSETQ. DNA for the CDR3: TGCGCCAGCAGCCTCGTAGTCTCAGGAAACACCATATATTTT. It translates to CASSLVVSGNTIYF.